Sequencing of this T cell receptor beta chain was carried out in a study of cytomegalovirus exposure and HLA in healthy donors. Healthy individuals who donated bone marrow served as the donors. Overall study results and limits: In an earlier analysis, about 90% or about 30%: the productive usage of most TCR beta V segments.

With respect to this clone: Its antigen remains unknown.

PCR involved 60 Vbeta and 13 Jbeta primers. The repertoire was sequenced with immunoSEQ multiplex PCR; TCRdb's copy has only in-frame clones and lacks some. The table shows about 140,000 clones, with 70% to 85% occurring only once. This CDR3 contains 16 residues. V trimming: 1 base; J trimming: 3 bases; junction bases outside the gene matches: 8. The germline CDR1 and CDR2 sequences are SGHDN and FVKESK. The genes are TRBV14 and TRBJ2-5; 7 bases map to TRBD1. This sequence originates from a woman in her thirties or forties in good health and CMV-seronegative. Source material: PBMCs. The CDR3 is CASSQGQRGLEETQYF. The CDR3 nucleotides are TGTGCCAGCAGCCAAGGTCAAAGGGGGCTCGAAGAGACCCAGTACTTC.